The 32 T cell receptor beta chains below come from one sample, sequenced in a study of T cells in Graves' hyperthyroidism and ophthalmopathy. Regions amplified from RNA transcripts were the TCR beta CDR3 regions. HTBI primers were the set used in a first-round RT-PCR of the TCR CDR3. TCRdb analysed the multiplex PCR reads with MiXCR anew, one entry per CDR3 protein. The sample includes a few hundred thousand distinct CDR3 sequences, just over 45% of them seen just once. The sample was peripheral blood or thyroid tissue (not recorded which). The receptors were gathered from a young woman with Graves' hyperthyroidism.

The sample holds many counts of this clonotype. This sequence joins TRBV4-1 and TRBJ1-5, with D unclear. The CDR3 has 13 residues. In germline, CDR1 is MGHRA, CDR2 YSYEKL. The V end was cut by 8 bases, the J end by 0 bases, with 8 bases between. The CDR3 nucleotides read TGCGCCAGCGGACCTTATAGCAATCAGCCCCAGCATTTT. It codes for CASGPYSNQPQHF.

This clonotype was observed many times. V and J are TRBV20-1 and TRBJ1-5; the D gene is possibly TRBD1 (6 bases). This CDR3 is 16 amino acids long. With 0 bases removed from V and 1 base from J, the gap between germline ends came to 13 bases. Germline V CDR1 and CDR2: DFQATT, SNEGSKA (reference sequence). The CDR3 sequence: CSARDEGGLSNQPQHF. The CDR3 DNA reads TGCAGTGCTAGAGACGAGGGGGGCTTGAGCAATCAGCCCCAGCATTTT.

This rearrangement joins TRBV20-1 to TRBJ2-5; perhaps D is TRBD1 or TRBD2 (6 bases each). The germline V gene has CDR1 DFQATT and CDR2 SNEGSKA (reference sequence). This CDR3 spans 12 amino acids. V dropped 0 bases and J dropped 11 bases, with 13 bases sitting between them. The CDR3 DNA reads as TGCAGTGCTAGAGATGCGGGACATGAGCAGTACTTC. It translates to CSARDAGHEQYF.

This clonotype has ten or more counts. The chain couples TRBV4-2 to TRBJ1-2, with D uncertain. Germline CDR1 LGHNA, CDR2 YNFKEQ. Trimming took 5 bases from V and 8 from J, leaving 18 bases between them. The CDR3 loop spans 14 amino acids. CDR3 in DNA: TGTGCCAGCAGCGTCCCGACCGCCCGAGGGGGCTACACCTTC. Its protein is CASSVPTARGGYTF.

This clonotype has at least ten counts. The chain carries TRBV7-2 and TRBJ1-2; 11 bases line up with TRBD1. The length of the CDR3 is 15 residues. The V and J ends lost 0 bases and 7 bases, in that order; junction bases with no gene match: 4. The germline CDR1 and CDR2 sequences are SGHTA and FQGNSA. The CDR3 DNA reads TGTGCCAGCAGCTTAGCCCGGACAGGGGGCCGTGGCTACACCTTC. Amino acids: CASSLARTGGRGYTF. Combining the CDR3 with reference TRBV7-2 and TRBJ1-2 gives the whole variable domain GAGVSQSPSNKVTEKGKDVELRCDPISGHTALYWYRQSLGQGLEFLIYFQGNSAPDKSGLPSDRFSAERTGGSVSTLTIQRTQQEDSAVYLCASSLARTGGRGYTFGSGTRLTVV.

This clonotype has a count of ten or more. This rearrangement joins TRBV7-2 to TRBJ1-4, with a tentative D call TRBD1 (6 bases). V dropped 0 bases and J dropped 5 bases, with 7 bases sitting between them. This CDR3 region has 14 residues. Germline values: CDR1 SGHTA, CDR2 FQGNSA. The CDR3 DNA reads TGTGCCAGCAGCTTAGCTCAGGGGAATGAAAAACTGTTTTTT. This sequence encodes CASSLAQGNEKLFF.

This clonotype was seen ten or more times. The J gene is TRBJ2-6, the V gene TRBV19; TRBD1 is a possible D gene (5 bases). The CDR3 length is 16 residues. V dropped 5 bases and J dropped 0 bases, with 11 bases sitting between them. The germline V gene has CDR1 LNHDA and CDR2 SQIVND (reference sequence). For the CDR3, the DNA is TGTGCCAGTAGTCCGACAGTGAGCTCTGGGGCCAACGTCCTGACTTTC. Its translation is CASSPTVSSGANVLTF.

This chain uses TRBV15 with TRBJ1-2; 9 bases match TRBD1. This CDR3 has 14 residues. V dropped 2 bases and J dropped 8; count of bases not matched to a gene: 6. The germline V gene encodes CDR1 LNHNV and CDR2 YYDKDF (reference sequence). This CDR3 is CATSRSGTGKGYTF. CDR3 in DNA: TGTGCCACCAGCAGATCCGGGACAGGGAAGGGCTACACCTTC.

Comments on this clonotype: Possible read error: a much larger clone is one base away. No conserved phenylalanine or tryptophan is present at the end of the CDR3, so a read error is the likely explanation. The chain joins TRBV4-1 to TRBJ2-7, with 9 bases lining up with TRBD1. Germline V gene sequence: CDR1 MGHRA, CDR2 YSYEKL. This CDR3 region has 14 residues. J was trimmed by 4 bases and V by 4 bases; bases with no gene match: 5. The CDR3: CASSRQGGIYEQYL. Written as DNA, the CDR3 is TGCGCCAGCAGCCGACAGGGGGGGATATACGAGCAGTACCTC.

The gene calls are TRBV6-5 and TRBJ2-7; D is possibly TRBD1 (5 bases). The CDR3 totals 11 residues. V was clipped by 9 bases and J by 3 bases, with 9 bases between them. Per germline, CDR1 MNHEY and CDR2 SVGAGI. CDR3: CASPQGYEQYF. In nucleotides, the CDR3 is TGTGCCAGTCCCCAGGGCTACGAGCAGTACTTC.

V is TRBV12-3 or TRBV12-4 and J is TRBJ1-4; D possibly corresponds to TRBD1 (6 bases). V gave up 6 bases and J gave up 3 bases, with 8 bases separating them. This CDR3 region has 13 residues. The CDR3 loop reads CASRRGANEKLFF. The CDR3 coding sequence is TGTGCCAGCAGAAGGGGGGCTAATGAAAAACTGTTTTTT.

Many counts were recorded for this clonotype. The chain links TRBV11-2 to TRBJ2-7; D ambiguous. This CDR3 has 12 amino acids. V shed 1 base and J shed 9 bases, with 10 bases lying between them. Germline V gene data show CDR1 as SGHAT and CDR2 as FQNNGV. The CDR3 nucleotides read TGTGCCAGCAGCTTAGGTTTGGGTTGGCAGTACTTC. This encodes CASSLGLGWQYF.

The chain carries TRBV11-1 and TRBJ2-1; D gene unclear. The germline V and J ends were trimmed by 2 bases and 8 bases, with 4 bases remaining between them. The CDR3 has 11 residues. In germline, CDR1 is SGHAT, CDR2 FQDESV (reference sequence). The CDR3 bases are TGTGCCAGCAGCTTAAGTGATGAGCAGTTCTTC. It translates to CASSLSDEQFF.

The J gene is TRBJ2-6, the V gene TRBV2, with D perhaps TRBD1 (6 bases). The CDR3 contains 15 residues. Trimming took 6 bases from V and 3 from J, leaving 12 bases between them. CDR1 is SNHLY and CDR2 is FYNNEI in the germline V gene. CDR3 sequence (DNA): TGTGCCAGCAGCAGGGGCGGCTATGGGGCCAACGTCCTGACTTTC. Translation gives CASSRGGYGANVLTF.

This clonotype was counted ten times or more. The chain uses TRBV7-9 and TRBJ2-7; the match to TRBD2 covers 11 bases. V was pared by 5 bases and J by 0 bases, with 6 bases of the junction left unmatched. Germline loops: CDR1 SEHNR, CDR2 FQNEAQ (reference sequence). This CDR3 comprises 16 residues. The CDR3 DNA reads TGTGCCAGCAGCGAACCTACTAGCGGGAGCTCCTACGAGCAGTACTTC. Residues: CASSEPTSGSSYEQYF.

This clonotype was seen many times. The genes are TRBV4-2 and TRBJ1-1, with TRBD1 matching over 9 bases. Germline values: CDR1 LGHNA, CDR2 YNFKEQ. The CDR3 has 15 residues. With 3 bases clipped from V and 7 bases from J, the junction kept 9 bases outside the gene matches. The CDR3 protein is CASSQAGQGLGEAFF. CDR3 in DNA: TGTGCCAGCAGCCAGGCTGGACAGGGGTTGGGTGAAGCTTTCTTT.

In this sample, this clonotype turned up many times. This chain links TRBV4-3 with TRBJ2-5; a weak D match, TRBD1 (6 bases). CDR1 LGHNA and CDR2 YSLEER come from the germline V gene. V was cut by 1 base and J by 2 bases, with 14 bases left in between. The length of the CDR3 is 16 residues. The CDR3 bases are TGCGCCAGCAGCCAAGGGGGATGGGGGACACAAGAGACCCAGTACTTC. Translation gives CASSQGGWGTQETQYF.

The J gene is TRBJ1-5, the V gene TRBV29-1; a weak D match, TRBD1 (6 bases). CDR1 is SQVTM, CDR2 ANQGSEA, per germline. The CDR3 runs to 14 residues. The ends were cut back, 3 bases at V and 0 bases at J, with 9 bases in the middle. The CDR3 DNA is TGCAGCGTTGAGGGACACTATAGCAATCAGCCCCAGCATTTT. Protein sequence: CSVEGHYSNQPQHF.

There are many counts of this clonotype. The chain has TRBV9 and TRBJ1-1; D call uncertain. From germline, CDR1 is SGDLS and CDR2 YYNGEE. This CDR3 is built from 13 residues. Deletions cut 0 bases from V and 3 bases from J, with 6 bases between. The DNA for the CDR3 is TGTGCCAGCAGCGTAGGACTTCACACTGAAGCTTTCTTT. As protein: CASSVGLHTEAFF.

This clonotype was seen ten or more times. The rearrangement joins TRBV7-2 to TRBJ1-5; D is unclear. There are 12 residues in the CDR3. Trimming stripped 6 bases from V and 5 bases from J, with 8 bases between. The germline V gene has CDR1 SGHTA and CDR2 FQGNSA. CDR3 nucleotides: TGTGCCAGCAGTAAGGATCATCAGCCCCAGCATTTT. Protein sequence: CASSKDHQPQHF.

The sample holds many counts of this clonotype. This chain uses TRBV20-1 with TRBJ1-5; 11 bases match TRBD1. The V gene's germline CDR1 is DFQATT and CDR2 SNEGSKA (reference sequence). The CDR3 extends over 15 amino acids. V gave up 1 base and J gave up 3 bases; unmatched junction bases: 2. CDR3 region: CSARVGQGDNQPQHF. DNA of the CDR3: TGCAGTGCTAGAGTGGGACAGGGGGACAATCAGCCCCAGCATTTT.

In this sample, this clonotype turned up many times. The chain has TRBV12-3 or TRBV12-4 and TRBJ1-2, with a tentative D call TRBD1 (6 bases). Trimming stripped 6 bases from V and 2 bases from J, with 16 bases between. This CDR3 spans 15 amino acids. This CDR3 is CASSPLEGVNYGYTF. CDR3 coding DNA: TGTGCCAGCAGCCCCCTGGAGGGGGTAAACTATGGCTACACCTTC.

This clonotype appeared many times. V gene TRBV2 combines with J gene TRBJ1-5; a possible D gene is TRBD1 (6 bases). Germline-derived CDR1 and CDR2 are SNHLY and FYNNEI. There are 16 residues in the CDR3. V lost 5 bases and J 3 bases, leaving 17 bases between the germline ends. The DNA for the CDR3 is TGTGCCAGCAGTCAAACTCAGGGGAACCACAATCAGCCCCAGCATTTT. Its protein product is CASSQTQGNHNQPQHF.

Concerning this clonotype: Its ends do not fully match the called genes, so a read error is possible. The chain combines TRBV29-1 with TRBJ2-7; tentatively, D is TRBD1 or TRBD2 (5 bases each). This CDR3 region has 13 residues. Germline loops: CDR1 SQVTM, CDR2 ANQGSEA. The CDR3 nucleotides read TGCAGCGTCACGGGACGGCCCCCCTACGAGCAGTATTTC. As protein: CSVTGRPPYEQYF.

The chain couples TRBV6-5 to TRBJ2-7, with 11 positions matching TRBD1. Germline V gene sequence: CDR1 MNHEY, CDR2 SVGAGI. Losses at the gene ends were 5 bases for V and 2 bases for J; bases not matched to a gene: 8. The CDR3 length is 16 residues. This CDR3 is CASSPRGDRGTYEQYF. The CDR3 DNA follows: TGTGCCAGCAGTCCAAGAGGGGACAGGGGGACCTACGAGCAGTACTTC.

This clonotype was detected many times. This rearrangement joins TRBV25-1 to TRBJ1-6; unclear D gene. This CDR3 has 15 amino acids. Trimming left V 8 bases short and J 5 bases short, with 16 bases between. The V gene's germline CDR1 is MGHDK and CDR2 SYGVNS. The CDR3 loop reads CASSARVKDNSPLHF. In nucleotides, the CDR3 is TGTGCCAGCTCCGCCCGGGTTAAGGATAATTCACCCCTCCACTTT.

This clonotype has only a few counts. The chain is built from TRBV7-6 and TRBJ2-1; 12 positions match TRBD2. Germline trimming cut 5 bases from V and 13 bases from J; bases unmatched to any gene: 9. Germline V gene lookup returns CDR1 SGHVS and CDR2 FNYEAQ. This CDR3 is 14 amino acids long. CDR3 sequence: CASSKVVTSGSQFF. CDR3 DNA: TGTGCCAGCAGCAAGGTGGTGACTAGCGGGAGTCAGTTCTTC.

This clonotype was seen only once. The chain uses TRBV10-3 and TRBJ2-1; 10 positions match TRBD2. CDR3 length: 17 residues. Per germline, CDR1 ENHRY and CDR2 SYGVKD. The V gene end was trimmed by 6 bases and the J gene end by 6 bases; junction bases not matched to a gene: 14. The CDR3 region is CAISAIAGGPKVNEQFF. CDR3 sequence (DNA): TGTGCCATCAGCGCGATAGCGGGAGGTCCAAAGGTCAATGAGCAGTTCTTC.

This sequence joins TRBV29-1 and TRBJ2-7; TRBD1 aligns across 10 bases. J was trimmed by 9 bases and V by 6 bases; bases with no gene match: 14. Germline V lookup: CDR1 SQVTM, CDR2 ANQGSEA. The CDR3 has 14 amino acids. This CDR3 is CSVAPDRGEGLQYF. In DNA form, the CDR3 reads TGCAGCGTAGCGCCGGACAGGGGGGAGGGCCTGCAGTACTTC.

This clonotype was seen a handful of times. In DNA, the CDR3 is TGTGCCACCAGTGACCTGACTAGTGACTACAATGAGCAGTTCTTC. Protein sequence: CATSDLTSDYNEQFF. This chain uses TRBV24-1 with TRBJ2-1; D is possibly TRBD2 (6 bases). The CDR3 is 15 residues long. Trimming removed 4 bases at V and 3 bases at J, with 12 bases between. Germline CDR1 is KGHDR and CDR2 is SFDVKD.

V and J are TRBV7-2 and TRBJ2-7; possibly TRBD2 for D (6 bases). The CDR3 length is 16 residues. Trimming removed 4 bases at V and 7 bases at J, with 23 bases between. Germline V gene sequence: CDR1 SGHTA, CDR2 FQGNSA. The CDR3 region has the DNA TGTGCCAGCAGCTCTCATGGGGGAGGTTACTACAATGAGCAGTACTTC. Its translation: CASSSHGGGYYNEQYF. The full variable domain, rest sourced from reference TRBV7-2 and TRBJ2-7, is GAGVSQSPSNKVTEKGKDVELRCDPISGHTALYWYRQSLGQGLEFLIYFQGNSAPDKSGLPSDRFSAERTGGSVSTLTIQRTQQEDSAVYLCASSSHGGGYYNEQYFGPGTRLTVT.

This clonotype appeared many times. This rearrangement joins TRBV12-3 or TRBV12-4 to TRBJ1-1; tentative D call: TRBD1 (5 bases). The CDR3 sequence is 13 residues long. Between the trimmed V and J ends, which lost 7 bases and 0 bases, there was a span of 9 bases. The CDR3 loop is CASTSTVNTEAFF. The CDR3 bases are TGTGCCAGCACCTCGACAGTGAACACTGAAGCTTTCTTT.